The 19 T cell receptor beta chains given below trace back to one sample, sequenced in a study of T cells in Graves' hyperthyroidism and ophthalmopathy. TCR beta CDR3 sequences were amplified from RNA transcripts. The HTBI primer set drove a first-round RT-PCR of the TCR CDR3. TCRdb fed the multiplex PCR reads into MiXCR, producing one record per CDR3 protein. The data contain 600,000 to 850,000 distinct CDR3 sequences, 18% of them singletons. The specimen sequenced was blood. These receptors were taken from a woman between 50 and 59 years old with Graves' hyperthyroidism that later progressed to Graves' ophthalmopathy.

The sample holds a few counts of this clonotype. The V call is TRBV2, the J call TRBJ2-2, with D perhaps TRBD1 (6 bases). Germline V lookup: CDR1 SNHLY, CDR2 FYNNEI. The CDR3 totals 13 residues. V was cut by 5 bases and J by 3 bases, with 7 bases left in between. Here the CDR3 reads CASSHRDTGELFF. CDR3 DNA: TGTGCCAGCAGTCACAGGGACACCGGGGAGCTGTTTTTT.

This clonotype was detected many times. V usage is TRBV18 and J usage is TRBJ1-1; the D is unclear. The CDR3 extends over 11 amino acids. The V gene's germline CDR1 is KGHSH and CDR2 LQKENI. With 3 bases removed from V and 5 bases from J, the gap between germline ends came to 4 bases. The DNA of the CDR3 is TGTGCCAGCTCACCGTTAACTGAAGCTTTCTTT. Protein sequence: CASSPLTEAFF.

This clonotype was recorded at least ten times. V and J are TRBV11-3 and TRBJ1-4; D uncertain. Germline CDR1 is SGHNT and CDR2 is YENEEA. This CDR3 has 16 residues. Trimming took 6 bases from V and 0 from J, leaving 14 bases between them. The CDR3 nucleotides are TGTGCCAGCAGAGTTCACGGGGTAGCAACTAATGAAAAACTGTTTTTT. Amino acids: CASRVHGVATNEKLFF.

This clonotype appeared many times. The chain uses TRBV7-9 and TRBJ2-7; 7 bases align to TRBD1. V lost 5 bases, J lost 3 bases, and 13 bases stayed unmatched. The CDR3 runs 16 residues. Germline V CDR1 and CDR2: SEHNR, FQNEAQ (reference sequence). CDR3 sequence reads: CASSPTFRDSVYEQYF. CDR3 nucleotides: TGTGCCAGCAGCCCTACCTTCCGGGACAGCGTCTACGAGCAGTACTTC. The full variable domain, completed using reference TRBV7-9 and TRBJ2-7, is DTGVSQNPRHKITKRGQNVTFRCDPISEHNRLYWYRQTLGQGPEFLTYFQNEAQLEKSRLLSDRFSAERPKGSFSTLEIQRTEQGDSAMYLCASSPTFRDSVYEQYFGPGTRLTVT.

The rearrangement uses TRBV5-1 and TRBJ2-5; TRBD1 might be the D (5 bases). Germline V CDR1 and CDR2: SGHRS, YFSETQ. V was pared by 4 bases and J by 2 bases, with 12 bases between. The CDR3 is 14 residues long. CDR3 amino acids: CASSGAATQETQYF. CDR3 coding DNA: TGCGCCAGCAGCGGGGCGGCTACTCAAGAGACCCAGTACTTC.

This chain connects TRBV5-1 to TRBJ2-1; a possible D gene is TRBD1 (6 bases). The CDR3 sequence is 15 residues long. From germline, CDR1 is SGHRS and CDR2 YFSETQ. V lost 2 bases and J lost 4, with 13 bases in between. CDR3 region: CASSLTQGAYNEQFF. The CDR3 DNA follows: TGCGCCAGCAGCTTAACACAGGGAGCTTACAATGAGCAGTTCTTC.

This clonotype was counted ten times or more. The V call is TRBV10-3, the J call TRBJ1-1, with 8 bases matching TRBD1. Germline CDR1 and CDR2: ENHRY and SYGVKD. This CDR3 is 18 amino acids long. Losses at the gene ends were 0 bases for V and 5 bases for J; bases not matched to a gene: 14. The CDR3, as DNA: TGTGCCATCAGTGAGTCGACGACAGGGGATATCCGGAAGACTGAAGCTTTCTTT. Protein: CAISESTTGDIRKTEAFF.

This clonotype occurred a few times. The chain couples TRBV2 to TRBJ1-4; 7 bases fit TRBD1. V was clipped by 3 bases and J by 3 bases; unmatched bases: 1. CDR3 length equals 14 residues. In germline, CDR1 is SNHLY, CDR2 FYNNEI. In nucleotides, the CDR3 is TGTGCCAGCAGTGACCAGGGGGCTAATGAAAAACTGTTTTTT. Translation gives CASSDQGANEKLFF. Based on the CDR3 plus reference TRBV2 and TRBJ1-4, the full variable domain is EPEVTQTPSHQVTQMGQEVILRCVPISNHLYFYWYRQILGQKVEFLVSFYNNEISEKSEIFDDQFSVERPDGSNFTLKIRSTKLEDSAMYFCASSDQGANEKLFFGSGTQLSVL.

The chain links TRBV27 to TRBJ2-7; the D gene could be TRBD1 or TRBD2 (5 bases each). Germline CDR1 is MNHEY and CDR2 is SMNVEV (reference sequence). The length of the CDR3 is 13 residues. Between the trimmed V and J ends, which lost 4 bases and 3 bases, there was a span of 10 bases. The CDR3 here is CASSSRGHYEQYF. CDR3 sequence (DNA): TGTGCCAGCAGTTCCCGGGGCCACTACGAGCAGTACTTC.

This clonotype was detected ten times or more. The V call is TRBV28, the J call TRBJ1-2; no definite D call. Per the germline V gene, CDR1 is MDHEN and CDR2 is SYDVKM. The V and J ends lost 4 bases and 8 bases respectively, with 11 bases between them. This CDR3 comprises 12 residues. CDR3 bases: TGTGCCAGCAGTTCCCTCCTAGAAGGCTACACCTTC. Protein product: CASSSLLEGYTF.

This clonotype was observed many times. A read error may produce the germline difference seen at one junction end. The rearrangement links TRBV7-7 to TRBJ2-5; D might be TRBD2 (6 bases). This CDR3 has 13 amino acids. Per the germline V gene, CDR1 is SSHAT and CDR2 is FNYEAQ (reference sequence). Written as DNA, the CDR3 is TGCGCCAGCAGCTTGGGACTCAAAGAGACCCAGTACTTC. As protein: CASSLGLKETQYF.

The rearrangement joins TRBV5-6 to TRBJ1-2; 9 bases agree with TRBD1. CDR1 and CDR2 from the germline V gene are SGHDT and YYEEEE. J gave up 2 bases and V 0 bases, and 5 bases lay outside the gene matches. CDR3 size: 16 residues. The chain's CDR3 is CASSLGPGQGNYGYTF. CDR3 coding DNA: TGTGCCAGCAGCTTGGGTCCGGGACAGGGCAACTATGGCTACACCTTC.

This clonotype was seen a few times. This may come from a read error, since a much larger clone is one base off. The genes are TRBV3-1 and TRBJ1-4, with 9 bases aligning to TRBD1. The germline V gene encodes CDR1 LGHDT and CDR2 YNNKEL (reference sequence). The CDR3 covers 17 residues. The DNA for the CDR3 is TGTGCCAGCAGCCAACGGACAGGGGAATACACTAATGGAAAACTGTTTTTT. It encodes CASSQRTGEYTNGKLFF.

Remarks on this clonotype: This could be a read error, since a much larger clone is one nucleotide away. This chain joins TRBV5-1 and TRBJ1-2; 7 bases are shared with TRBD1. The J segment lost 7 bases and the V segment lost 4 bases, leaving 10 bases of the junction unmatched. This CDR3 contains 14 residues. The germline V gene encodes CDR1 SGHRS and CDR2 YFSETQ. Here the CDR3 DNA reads TGCGCCAGCAGCCCCGACAGGGAGGATGCTGGCTACACCTTC. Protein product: CASSPDREDAGYTF.

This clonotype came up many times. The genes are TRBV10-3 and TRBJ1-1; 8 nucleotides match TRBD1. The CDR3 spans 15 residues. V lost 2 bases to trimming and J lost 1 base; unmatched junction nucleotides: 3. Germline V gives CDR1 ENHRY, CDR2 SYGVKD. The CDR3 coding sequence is TGTGCCATCAGTGAGACGGGACAGGCGAACACTGAAGCTTTCTTT. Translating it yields CAISETGQANTEAFF.

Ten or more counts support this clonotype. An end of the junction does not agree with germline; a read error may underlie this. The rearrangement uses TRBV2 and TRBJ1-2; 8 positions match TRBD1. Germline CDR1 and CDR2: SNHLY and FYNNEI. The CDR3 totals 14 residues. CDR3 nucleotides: TGTGCCAGCAGTGAAGCGGCAGGGGGCTATGACTACACCTTC. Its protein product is CASSEAAGGYDYTF.

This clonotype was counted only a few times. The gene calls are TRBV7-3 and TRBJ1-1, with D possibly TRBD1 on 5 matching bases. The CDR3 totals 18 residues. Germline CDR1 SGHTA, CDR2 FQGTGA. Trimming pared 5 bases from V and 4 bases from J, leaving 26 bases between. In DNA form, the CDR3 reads TGTGCCAGCAGCCTCTCAGGGTTACCACAAAGAAGGGGCACTGAAGCTTTCTTT. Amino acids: CASSLSGLPQRRGTEAFF. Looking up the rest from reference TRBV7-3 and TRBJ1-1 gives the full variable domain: GAGVSQTPSNKVTEKGKYVELRCDPISGHTALYWYRQSLGQGPEFLIYFQGTGAADDSGLPNDRFFAVRPEGSVSTLKIQRTERGDSAVYLCASSLSGLPQRRGTEAFFGQGTRLTVV.

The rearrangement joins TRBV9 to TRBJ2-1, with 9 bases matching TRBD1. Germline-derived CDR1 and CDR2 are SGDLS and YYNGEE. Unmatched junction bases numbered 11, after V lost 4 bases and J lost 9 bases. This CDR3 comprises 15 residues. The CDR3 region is CASSYTGTGSSEQFF. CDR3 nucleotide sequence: TGTGCCAGCAGCTACACCGGGACAGGGTCTAGTGAGCAGTTCTTC.

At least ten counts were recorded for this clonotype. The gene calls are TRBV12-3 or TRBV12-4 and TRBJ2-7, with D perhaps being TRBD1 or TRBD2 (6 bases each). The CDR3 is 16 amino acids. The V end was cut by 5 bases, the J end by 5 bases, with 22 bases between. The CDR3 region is CASSAGTRGYRDEQYF. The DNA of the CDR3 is TGTGCCAGCAGTGCGGGGACAAGGGGGTATCGTGACGAGCAGTACTTC.